The clone carrying this T cell receptor beta chain has only one observation. Its antigen is not known. Trimming shortened V by 5 bases and J by 8 bases, and 13 bases separated the two germline ends. CDR3 size: 14 residues. This sample is drawn from a study of CD8+CD57+ T cells in acquired aplastic anemia. Study-wide context: Sorted CD4+ and CD8+ cells yielded approximately 3.4 ug of DNA on average. Roughly 9.9 million reads, on average, were obtained for CD4+ cells from healthy donors.

TCR beta VDJ and CDR3 profiles were obtained from a genomic DNA template. TCRdb analysed the reads with MiXCR anew, one entry per CDR3 protein. The sample yields hundreds of thousands of distinct CDR3 sequences, roughly 64% seen once. Study-wide results and caveats: Simpson's diversity of CD8+ cells was not significantly different in patients compared with controls. Patients had roughly 29 CD8+ CDR3 sequences in common with controls (the shared set).

The clonotype originates from a human donor in good health, serving as a control. The V call is TRBV12-3 or TRBV12-4, the J call TRBJ1-6; D call uncertain. The specimen was sorted CD4+, CD8+, or CD8+CD57+ T cells (not recorded which) from PBMCs. CDR3 nucleotide sequence: TGTGCCAGCAGTACAGACGGGCCCTATTCACCCCTCCACTTT. Residues: CASSTDGPYSPLHF.